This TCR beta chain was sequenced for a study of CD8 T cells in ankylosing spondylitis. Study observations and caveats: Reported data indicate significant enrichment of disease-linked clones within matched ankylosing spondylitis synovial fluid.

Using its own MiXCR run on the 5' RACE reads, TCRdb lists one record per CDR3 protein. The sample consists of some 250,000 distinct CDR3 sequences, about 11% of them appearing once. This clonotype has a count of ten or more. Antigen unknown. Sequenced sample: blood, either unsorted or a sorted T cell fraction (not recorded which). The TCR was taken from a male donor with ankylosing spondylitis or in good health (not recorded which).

CDR3 in DNA: TGTGCCAGCAGCTCTGCGGGGTTACAAGAGACCCAGTACTTC. It specifies CASSSAGLQETQYF. The V call is TRBV5-6, the J call TRBJ2-5, with D tentatively TRBD2 (6 bases). CDR1 SGHDT and CDR2 YYEEEE come from the germline V gene. This CDR3 is built from 14 residues. The V gene lost 3 bases and the J gene lost 2 bases, with 11 bases spanning the gap. The full variable domain, its missing parts supplied by reference TRBV5-6 and TRBJ2-5, is DAGVTQSPTHLIKTRGQQVTLRCSPKSGHDTVSWYQQALGQGPQFIFQYYEEEERQRGNFPDRFSGHQFPNYSSELNVNALLLGDSALYLCASSSAGLQETQYFGPGTRLLVL.